Below, one T cell receptor beta chain is given with its context. This clone's antigen is unknown. No much larger clone is present one base from it, and per-base qualities are unavailable. The immunoSEQ multiplex PCR, with forward primers for 54 TRBV segments and reverse primers for 13 TRBJ segments, was used to amplify TCRB CDR3 regions. Pre-culture CD4+ samples were sequenced at deep resolution with a target of about 190,000 T cell genomes. Sequencing of amplicons was performed on an Illumina HiSeq System, and 87 bp reads covering the CDR3 were generated. In the authors' own workflow: Reads were corrected for PCR and sequencing errors, and CDR3 regions were defined by alignment to IMGT reference sequences. Synthetic template pools were used to estimate the numbers of templates and unique rearrangements. Clonality was computed as 1 minus Pielou's evenness. Richness was estimated with the Daley-Smith estimator. Morisita's index served as the measure of repertoire overlap. Clones found in cultured samples but undetected in the pre-culture repertoire of the corresponding donor were defined as low-abundance clones. The table comes from immuneACCESS by way of TCRdb, which keeps in-frame sequences with V and J called. Part of the clones is missing from these tables; in studies checked, under half for an unresolved V gene and the rest for unknown reasons. D and trimming were read from the DNA, whereas the V and J calls and clone size are those reported in that table. A total of approximately 90,000 clones appear in this sample, approximately 86% of them only once. The ten top clones hold roughly 1.5% of the sample.

This entry is derived from a study of T cell repertoires and HLA-DP antigens (dated by TCRdb to the late 2010s). For context, the study as a whole: An in vitro model of CD4+ T cell alloreactivity against allogeneic HLA-DP presented by transduced HeLa cells was used in the study. One alloantigen differed from self by one peptide-binding groove amino acid, whereas the other differed by ten, modelling structurally similar versus dissimilar alloantigens. The three donors were two male and one female, with ages ranging from the 18-to-29 to the 60-to-69 age band. Average DNA input was roughly 220 ng for sorted CD137+CD4+ samples, compared with 950 to 1,500 ng for pre-culture CD4+ samples. Summary of the overall study and its limitations: Sorted CD137+ cells showed similar clonality against both alloantigens, at about 0.4, which was much higher than the roughly 0.043 seen in pre-culture samples. Clones undetected before culture had an average cumulative frequency of roughly 35% against one allele and around 55% against the other. The naive and memory CD4+ repertoires were not analysed as separate populations. Limitations were identified as the inclusion of only a few donors, the use of a non-physiological HeLa antigen-presenting system, and the use of total CD4+ responder cells.

Magnetic bead negative selection was used to isolate untouched CD4+ T cells from Ficoll-separated PBMC, with purity averaging almost 98%. Untouched CD4+ T cells were isolated with magnetic beads from Ficoll-separated PBMC, and a purity of 95% to 98% was reached with negligible CD8+ contamination. Peripheral blood mononuclear cells came from the buffy coats of three healthy blood donors, who served as the study's donors. CMV seronegative status was shared by all three donors. The DNeasy Blood & Tissue Kit was used for extraction of genomic DNA. For each subject, genomic DNA from sorted CD137+CD4+ cells and from pre-culture CD4+ baseline samples underwent TCRB sequencing. Sequencing input: CD4+ T cells from PBMCs. The sequence derives from a man aged 50-59 years in good health and CMV-seronegative.

CDR3 reads: CASSSLWAGGFGGELFF. The nucleotides are TGTGCCAGCAGTTCCCTCTGGGCAGGGGGCTTTGGCGGGGAGCTGTTTTTT. Recombination connected TRBV28 to TRBJ2-2; 8 junctional bases match TRBD1. After removal of 4 bases from V and 7 bases from J, the junction retains 14 bases not matched to a gene. The cysteine opens and the phenylalanine closes a CDR3 of 17 amino acids. Just the 51-base CDR3 DNA is kept, in frame starting at base 1. The germline V gene encodes CDR1 MDHEN and CDR2 SYDVKM.